This T cell receptor beta chain was captured by sequencing in a study of T-cell memory formation after mild COVID-19. Study as a whole: In these data, TCR clusters were largely donor specific.

Constant-segment-primed 5'RACE gave TCR alpha and TCR beta cDNA libraries with sample barcodes and UMIs. TCRdb ran MiXCR on the 5' RACE reads and lists one entry per CDR3 protein. The profile covers hundreds of thousands of distinct CDR3 sequences, with approximately 8% appearing a single time and about 22% taken by the ten largest. This clonotype was found many times. Its antigen remains unidentified. Broader study findings: Pre-infection memory contained some responding clones, which suggested that cross-reactive memory had joined. The study found contracting CD4+ clones mainly in CM and EM and contracting CD8+ clones in EMRA.

This CDR3 region has 15 residues. Germline V CDR1 and CDR2: MNHEY, SVGAGI. Germline trimming cut 5 bases from V and 8 bases from J; bases unmatched to any gene: 8. Sequenced material: PBMCs or a T cell subset sorted from them (not recorded which). This TCR was sampled from a man aged 18 to 29 who had mild COVID-19 (a few samples of this study predate the infection). Cell type and time point are not known. The chain carries TRBV6-5 and TRBJ1-6, with 8 bases that match TRBD1. Written as DNA, the CDR3 is TGTGCCAGCAGTAGGACAGGGTTCCAAGATTCACCCCTCCACTTT. It specifies CASSRTGFQDSPLHF.